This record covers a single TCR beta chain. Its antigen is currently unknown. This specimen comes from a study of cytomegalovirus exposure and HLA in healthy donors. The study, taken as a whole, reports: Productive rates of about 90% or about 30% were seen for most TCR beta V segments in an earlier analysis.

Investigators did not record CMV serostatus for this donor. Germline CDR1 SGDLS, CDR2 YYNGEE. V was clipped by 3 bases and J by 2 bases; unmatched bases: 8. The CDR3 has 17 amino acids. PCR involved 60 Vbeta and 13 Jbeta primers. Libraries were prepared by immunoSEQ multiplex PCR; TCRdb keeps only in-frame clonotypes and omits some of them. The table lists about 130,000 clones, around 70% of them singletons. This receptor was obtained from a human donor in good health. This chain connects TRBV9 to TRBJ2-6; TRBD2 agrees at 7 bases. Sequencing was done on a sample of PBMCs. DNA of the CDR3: TGTGCCAGCAGCGCCGACGCCGCGGGGGCTGGGGCCAACGTCCTGACTTTC. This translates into CASSADAAGAGANVLTF.